The 20 T cell receptor beta chains below come from one sample, sequenced in a study of blood T cell repertoires in COVID-19. Repertoires were generated with immunoSEQ multiplex PCR, while TCRdb's copy carries only in-frame clones and drops some. The sample records 280,000 or so clones, approximately 84% being singletons. Source material: peripheral blood. These receptors all come from a woman aged 25 to 39 who had recovered from COVID-19.

The CDR3 reads CASSLGTGDTEAFF. Here the CDR3 DNA reads TGTGCCAGCAGCTTAGGTACAGGGGACACTGAAGCTTTCTTT. J is TRBJ1-1 and V is TRBV7-9; TRBD1 agrees at 7 bases. The CDR3 totals 14 residues. Germline trimming cut 1 base from V and 3 bases from J; bases unmatched to any gene: 2. Germline-derived CDR1 and CDR2 are SEHNR and FQNEAQ (reference sequence).

This clone was picked up one time. The V and J genes are TRBV5-4 and TRBJ2-7; 7 bases agree with TRBD1. The germline CDR1 and CDR2 sequences are SGHNT and YYREEE (reference sequence). The ends lost 2 bases at V and 2 bases at J; junction bases unmatched: 4. The length of the CDR3 is 14 residues. Here the CDR3 reads CASSFSTGAYEQYF. DNA for the CDR3: TGTGCCAGCAGCTTTAGCACAGGGGCCTACGAGCAGTACTTC.

CDR3 loop: CASSTISSVPEQYF. In nucleotides, the CDR3 is TGTGCCAGCAGCACCATCTCTAGCGTTCCCGAGCAGTACTTC. The V and J genes are TRBV7-9 and TRBJ2-7; the D gene is possibly TRBD2 (6 bases). Germline CDR1 SEHNR, CDR2 FQNEAQ (reference sequence). CDR3 length: 14 residues. V was trimmed by 5 bases and J by 6 bases, leaving 17 bases between them.

In its sample, this clone was seen once. The rearrangement joins TRBV28 to TRBJ2-7, with 11 positions matching TRBD2. CDR3 size: 14 residues. The germline V gene encodes CDR1 MDHEN and CDR2 SYDVKM. The V and J ends lost 5 bases and 4 bases, in that order; junction bases with no gene match: 4. The CDR3 sequence is CASSLRTSGYEQYF. CDR3 bases: TGTGCCAGCAGTCTCCGGACTAGCGGGTACGAGCAGTACTTC.

This rearrangement joins TRBV4-2 to TRBJ2-7, with a possible D match to TRBD2 (6 bases). V was shortened by 3 bases and J by 6 bases, with 18 bases between the two germline ends. Germline V gene sequence: CDR1 LGHNA, CDR2 YNFKEQ. The CDR3 runs to 15 residues. CDR3 coding DNA: TGTGCCAGCAGCCACCCGAGAATCGGGGGTCCCGAGCAGTACTTC. Its translation: CASSHPRIGGPEQYF.

This clone came up a few times. The chain is built from TRBV9 and TRBJ1-3, with 9 positions matching TRBD1. Germline CDR1 SGDLS, CDR2 YYNGEE. V dropped 3 bases and J dropped 4; count of bases not matched to a gene: 5. The CDR3 has 15 amino acids. CDR3 sequence reads: CASSAGQGGGNTIYF. The DNA of the CDR3 is TGTGCCAGCAGCGCGGGACAGGGAGGAGGAAACACCATATATTTT.

The CDR3, as DNA: TGTGCCAGCAGCGTACTAATGCTGGGCTCCTACAATGAGCAGTTCTTC. It translates to CASSVLMLGSYNEQFF. The chain joins TRBV7-9 to TRBJ2-1; no firm D call. The germline CDR1 and CDR2 sequences are SEHNR and FQNEAQ (reference sequence). Trimming took off 5 bases at V and 0 bases at J, with 14 bases between the two ends. The CDR3 contains 16 residues.

The chain couples TRBV5-5 to TRBJ2-7; 8 nucleotides agree with TRBD1. V shed 4 bases and J 7 bases; nucleotides not matched to a gene: 10. This CDR3 spans 14 amino acids. Germline V gene sequence: CDR1 SGHKS, CDR2 YYEKEE (reference sequence). The CDR3 DNA follows: TGTGCCAGCAGCCTAGGGACAGGAGCTTCAGAGCAGTACTTC. Protein sequence: CASSLGTGASEQYF.

About this clone: This sample includes further DNA sequences coding for the same CDR3. The chain is built from TRBV27 and TRBJ2-7; the D gene is possibly TRBD1 (5 bases). Per the germline V gene, CDR1 is MNHEY and CDR2 is SMNVEV (reference sequence). The V end lost 6 bases, the J end lost 1 base, and 10 bases lay between the germline ends. This CDR3 region has 13 residues. The CDR3 loop is CASSSGISYEQYF. The CDR3, as DNA: TGTGCCAGCAGCTCAGGGATTTCCTACGAGCAGTACTTC.

The CDR3 sequence: CATRLGQGLNTEAFF. The DNA of the CDR3 is TGTGCCACCCGGTTAGGTCAGGGGCTGAACACTGAAGCTTTCTTT. The chain employs TRBV10-3 and TRBJ1-1; possibly TRBD1 for D (6 bases). The germline V gene has CDR1 ENHRY and CDR2 SYGVKD. The CDR3 is 15 amino acids. V gave up 10 bases and J gave up 0 bases, with 18 bases separating them.

The chain is built from TRBV4-2 and TRBJ2-1; 8 bases are a match to TRBD2. Trimming removed 5 bases from V and 9 bases from J; junction bases left unmatched: 3. The germline CDR1 and CDR2 sequences are LGHNA and YNFKEQ. This CDR3 contains 12 residues. The CDR3 DNA reads TGTGCCAGCAGCTTCAGCGGGAGTGAGCAGTTCTTC. Protein product: CASSFSGSEQFF.

This clone appeared once. This rearrangement joins TRBV6-5 to TRBJ1-2; TRBD1 might be the D (5 bases). Germline V CDR1 and CDR2: MNHEY, SVGAGI. The length of the CDR3 is 14 residues. Trimming pared 5 bases from V and 4 bases from J, leaving 14 bases between. CDR3: CASSRAGTGYGYTF. In DNA form, the CDR3 reads TGTGCCAGCAGTCGGGCGGGAACAGGCTATGGCTACACCTTC.

The chain joins TRBV7-6 to TRBJ1-1; TRBD1 matches 9 bases. V shed 1 base, J shed 2 bases, and the junction held 8 bases outside the gene matches. The CDR3 totals 17 residues. The V gene's germline CDR1 is SGHVS and CDR2 FNYEAQ. CDR3 coding DNA: TGTGCCAGCAGCTTAGGGTTTCCGGGACAGGGCAACACTGAAGCTTTCTTT. This codes for CASSLGFPGQGNTEAFF.

The genes are TRBV28 and TRBJ1-1; 8 bases are a match to TRBD1. The CDR3 is 14 amino acids. The trim removed 5 bases at V and 6 bases at J, leaving 8 bases unmatched. From germline, CDR1 is MDHEN and CDR2 SYDVKM. The DNA of the CDR3 is TGTGCCAGCAGTCTACGGGACAGGTGGCCTGAAGCTTTCTTT. Amino acids: CASSLRDRWPEAFF.

V usage is TRBV7-2 and J usage is TRBJ2-3; 10 bases match TRBD1. The CDR3 sequence is 15 residues long. Germline lookup yields CDR1 SGHTA and CDR2 FQGNSA. V lost 5 bases, J lost 4 bases, and 6 bases stayed unmatched. Written as DNA, the CDR3 is TGTGCCAGCAGCCCCGACAGGGGGCTTGCAGATACGCAGTATTTT. Translating it yields CASSPDRGLADTQYF.

The chain combines TRBV27 with TRBJ2-7; maybe TRBD2 (6 bases). The germline V and J ends were trimmed by 7 bases and 6 bases, with 19 bases remaining between them. This CDR3 region has 14 residues. The V gene's germline CDR1 is MNHEY and CDR2 SMNVEV (reference sequence). For the CDR3, the DNA is TGTGCCAGCACCAAATCCGGGACTGTAGGCGAGCAGTACTTC. The encoded protein is CASTKSGTVGEQYF.

The chain links TRBV2 to TRBJ2-7; 7 bases agree with TRBD2. V was clipped by 3 bases and J by 9 bases; unmatched bases: 11. The CDR3 loop spans 14 amino acids. Germline CDR1 and CDR2: SNHLY and FYNNEI. CDR3 bases: TGTGCCAGCAGTGATGGGGGGGGAGGGCCCCGGCAGTACTTC. This gives the protein CASSDGGGGPRQYF.

This clone was detected only once. V is TRBV6-5 and J is TRBJ2-3, with 9 bases identical to TRBD2. The CDR3 runs 16 residues. Losses at the gene ends were 4 bases for V and 2 bases for J; bases not matched to a gene: 7. Germline CDR1 reads MNHEY; CDR2 reads SVGAGI. As DNA, the CDR3 is TGTGCCAGCAGTTTCTCGACTAGCGGATACACAGATACGCAGTATTTT. Residues: CASSFSTSGYTDTQYF.

The genes are TRBV15 and TRBJ1-2; TRBD1 matches 10 bases. Germline V gives CDR1 LNHNV, CDR2 YYDKDF (reference sequence). Trimming took 4 bases from V and 5 from J; bases not matched to a gene: 4. This CDR3 has 14 residues. CDR3: CATSKTGGLYGYTF. CDR3 nucleotide sequence: TGTGCCACCAGCAAGACAGGGGGCTTATATGGCTACACCTTC.

The J gene is TRBJ2-2, the V gene TRBV4-2; TRBD2 might be the D (6 bases). The CDR3 has 17 residues. Trimming left V 4 bases short and J 7 bases short, with 22 bases between. Per germline, CDR1 LGHNA and CDR2 YNFKEQ. CDR3 region: CASSRRIVVGGIGELFF. For the CDR3, the DNA is TGTGCCAGCAGCCGAAGGATCGTTGTCGGGGGAATCGGGGAGCTGTTTTTT.